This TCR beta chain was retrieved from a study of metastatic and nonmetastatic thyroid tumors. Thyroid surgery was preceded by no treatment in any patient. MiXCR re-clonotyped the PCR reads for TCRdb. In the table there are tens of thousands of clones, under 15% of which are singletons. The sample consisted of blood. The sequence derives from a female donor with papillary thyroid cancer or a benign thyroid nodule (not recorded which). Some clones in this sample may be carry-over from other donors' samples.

The chain's CDR3 is CVTSGRETNSPLHF. As DNA, the CDR3 is TGTGTCACTTCTGGACGGGAGACTAATTCACCCCTCCACTTT. V gene TRBV28 combines with J gene TRBJ1-6; no firm D call. The CDR3 sequence is 14 residues long. CDR1 and CDR2 (germline): MDHEN, SYDVKM.